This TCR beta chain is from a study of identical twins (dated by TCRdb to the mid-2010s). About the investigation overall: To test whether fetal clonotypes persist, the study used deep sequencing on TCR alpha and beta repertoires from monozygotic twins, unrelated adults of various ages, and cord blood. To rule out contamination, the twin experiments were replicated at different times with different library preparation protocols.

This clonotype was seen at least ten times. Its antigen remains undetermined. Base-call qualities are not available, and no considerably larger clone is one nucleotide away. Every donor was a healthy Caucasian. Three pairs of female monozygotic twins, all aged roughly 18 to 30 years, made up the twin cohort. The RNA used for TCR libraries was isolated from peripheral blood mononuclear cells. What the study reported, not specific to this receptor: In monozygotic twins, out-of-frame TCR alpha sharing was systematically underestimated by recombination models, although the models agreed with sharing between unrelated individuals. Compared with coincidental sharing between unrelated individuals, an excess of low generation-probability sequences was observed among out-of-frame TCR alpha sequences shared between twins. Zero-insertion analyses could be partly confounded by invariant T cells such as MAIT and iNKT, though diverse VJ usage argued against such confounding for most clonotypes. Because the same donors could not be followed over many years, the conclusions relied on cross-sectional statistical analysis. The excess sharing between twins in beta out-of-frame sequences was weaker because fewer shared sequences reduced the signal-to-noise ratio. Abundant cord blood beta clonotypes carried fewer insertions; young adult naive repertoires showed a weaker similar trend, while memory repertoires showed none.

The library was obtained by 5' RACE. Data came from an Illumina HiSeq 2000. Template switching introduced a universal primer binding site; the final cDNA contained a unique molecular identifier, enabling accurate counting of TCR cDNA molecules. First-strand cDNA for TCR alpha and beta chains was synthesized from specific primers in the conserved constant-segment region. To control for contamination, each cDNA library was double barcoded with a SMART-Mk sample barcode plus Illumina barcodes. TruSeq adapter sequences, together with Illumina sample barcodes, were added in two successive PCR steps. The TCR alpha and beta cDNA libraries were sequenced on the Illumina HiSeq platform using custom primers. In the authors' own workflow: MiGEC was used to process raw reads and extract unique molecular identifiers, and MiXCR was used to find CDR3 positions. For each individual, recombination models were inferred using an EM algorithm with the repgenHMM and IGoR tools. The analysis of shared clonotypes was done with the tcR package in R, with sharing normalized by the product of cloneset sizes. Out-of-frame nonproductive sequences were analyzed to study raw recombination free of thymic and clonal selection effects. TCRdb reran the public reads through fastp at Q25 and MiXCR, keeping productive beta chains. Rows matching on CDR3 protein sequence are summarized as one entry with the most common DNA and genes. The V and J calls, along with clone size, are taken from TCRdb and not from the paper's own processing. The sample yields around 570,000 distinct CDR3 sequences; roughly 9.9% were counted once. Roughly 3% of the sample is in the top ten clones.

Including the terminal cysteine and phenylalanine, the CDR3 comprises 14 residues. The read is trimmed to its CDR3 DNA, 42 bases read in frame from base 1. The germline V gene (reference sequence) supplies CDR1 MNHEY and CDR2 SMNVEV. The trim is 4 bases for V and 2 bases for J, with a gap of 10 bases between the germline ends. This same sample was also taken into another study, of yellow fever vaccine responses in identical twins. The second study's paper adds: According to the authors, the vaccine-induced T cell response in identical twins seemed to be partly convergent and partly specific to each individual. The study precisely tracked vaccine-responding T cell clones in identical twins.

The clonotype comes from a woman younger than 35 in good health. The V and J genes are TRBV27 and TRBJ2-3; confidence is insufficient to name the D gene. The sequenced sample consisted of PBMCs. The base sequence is TGTGCCAGCAGTTCCTATAGACTCACAGATACGCAGTATTTT. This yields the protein CASSSYRLTDTQYF.